A selection of T cell receptor beta chains follows, all from one sample in a study of blood T cell repertoires in COVID-19. The repertoire was sequenced with immunoSEQ multiplex PCR; TCRdb's copy has only in-frame clones and lacks some. The sample contains fewer than 400,000 clones, over 70% of which appear only once. Sequenced: PBMCs or T cells enriched from blood (not recorded which). The receptors here all came from a man aged 30 to 39 who had recovered from COVID-19. Both conserved end residues are part of each CDR3. The D gene is left open where the match is weak. Clone size is not always given. Where it is, it says once, few, many or a class for expanded clones.

d_call: .; v_call: TRBV27; clone_size: .; j_call: TRBJ1-6; cdr3_aa: CASSVDSPLHF; cdr3_nt: TGTGCCAGCAGTGTCGATTCACCCCTCCACTTT
d_call: .; v_call: TRBV7-8; clone_size: .; j_call: TRBJ2-7; cdr3_aa: CASSLGRTPYYYEQYF; cdr3_nt: TGTGCCAGCAGCTTAGGGAGGACGCCCTATTACTACGAGCAGTACTTC
d_call: TRBD1; v_call: TRBV28; clone_size: .; j_call: TRBJ2-3; cdr3_aa: CASSGFGQGMTDTQYF; cdr3_nt: TGTGCCAGCAGTGGCTTTGGACAGGGGATGACAGATACGCAGTATTTT
d_call: .; v_call: TRBV7-7; clone_size: once; j_call: TRBJ2-5; cdr3_aa: CASSLGRLVQGETQYF; cdr3_nt: TGTGCCAGCAGCTTAGGGCGACTAGTCCAGGGAGAGACCCAGTACTTC
d_call: .; v_call: TRBV19; clone_size: .; j_call: TRBJ2-7; cdr3_aa: CASSSADRPTYEQYF; cdr3_nt: TGTGCCAGTAGTTCAGCGGACAGACCCACCTACGAGCAGTACTTC
d_call: .; v_call: TRBV5-6; clone_size: .; j_call: TRBJ1-1; cdr3_aa: CASSLWGDFFFEAFF; cdr3_nt: TGTGCCAGCAGCCTCTGGGGGGACTTCTTTTTTGAAGCTTTCTTT
d_call: .; v_call: TRBV7-8; clone_size: .; j_call: TRBJ1-5; cdr3_aa: CASSPHYARRGDQPQHF; cdr3_nt: TGTGCCAGCAGCCCGCATTATGCCCGCCGGGGGGATCAGCCCCAGCATTTT
d_call: .; v_call: TRBV6-4; clone_size: .; j_call: TRBJ2-3; cdr3_aa: CASSNLGLKGDTQYF; cdr3_nt: TGTGCCAGCAGCAACTTGGGCCTAAAGGGGGATACGCAGTATTTT
d_call: .; v_call: TRBV9; clone_size: .; j_call: TRBJ1-1; cdr3_aa: CASSVGSGANTEAFF; cdr3_nt: TGTGCCAGCAGCGTAGGGTCTGGGGCCAACACTGAAGCTTTCTTT
d_call: .; v_call: TRBV7-6; clone_size: .; j_call: TRBJ2-7; cdr3_aa: CASSLAWRGRAYEQYF; cdr3_nt: TGTGCCAGCAGCTTAGCGTGGCGGGGCCGGGCCTACGAGCAGTACTTC
d_call: .; v_call: TRBV13; clone_size: .; j_call: TRBJ1-5; cdr3_aa: CASSERGSNQPQHF; cdr3_nt: TGTGCCAGCAGCGAAAGAGGCTCCAATCAGCCCCAGCATTTT
d_call: .; v_call: TRBV7-9; clone_size: .; j_call: TRBJ1-3; cdr3_aa: CASSPHQGFSGNTIYF; cdr3_nt: TGTGCCAGCAGCCCACACCAGGGCTTCTCTGGAAACACCATATATTTT
d_call: .; v_call: TRBV3-1/TRBV3-2; clone_size: .; j_call: TRBJ1-5; cdr3_aa: CASSLAGRQPQHF; cdr3_nt: TGTGCCAGCAGCCTTGCGGGACGTCAGCCCCAGCATTTT
d_call: TRBD1; v_call: TRBV3-1/TRBV3-2; clone_size: .; j_call: TRBJ1-6; cdr3_aa: CASSQGEGSPLHF; cdr3_nt: TGTGCCAGCTCACAGGGGGAGGGTTCACCCCTCCACTTT
d_call: .; v_call: TRBV28; clone_size: .; j_call: TRBJ2-7; cdr3_aa: CASNPQGGGYEQYF; cdr3_nt: TGTGCCAGCAACCCACAGGGTGGAGGCTACGAGCAGTACTTC
d_call: .; v_call: TRBV29-1; clone_size: .; j_call: TRBJ1-2; cdr3_aa: CSVVAGTPNGYTF; cdr3_nt: TGCAGCGTTGTGGCCGGGACACCGAATGGCTACACCTTC
d_call: TRBD2; v_call: TRBV19; clone_size: .; j_call: TRBJ2-1; cdr3_aa: CASSIVGTSGGAFYNEQFF; cdr3_nt: TGTGCCAGTAGTATAGTTGGGACTAGCGGGGGGGCCTTCTACAATGAGCAGTTCTTC
d_call: .; v_call: TRBV5-1; clone_size: .; j_call: TRBJ2-2; cdr3_aa: CASSLVAANTGELFF; cdr3_nt: TGCGCCAGCAGCTTGGTCGCAGCGAACACCGGGGAGCTGTTTTTT
d_call: .; v_call: TRBV7-9; clone_size: .; j_call: TRBJ2-6; cdr3_aa: CASSLGDKGIF; cdr3_nt: TGTGCCAGCAGCTTAGGGGACAAGGGGATTTTC
d_call: TRBD2; v_call: TRBV6-5; clone_size: .; j_call: TRBJ2-1; cdr3_aa: CASSQTSGGAWEQFF; cdr3_nt: TGTGCCAGCAGTCAGACTAGCGGGGGGGCTTGGGAGCAGTTCTTC
d_call: .; v_call: TRBV7-3; clone_size: .; j_call: TRBJ2-3; cdr3_aa: CASSGQAGLVTDTQYF; cdr3_nt: TGTGCCAGCAGCGGACAGGCGGGACTAGTCACAGATACGCAGTATTTT
d_call: TRBD1; v_call: TRBV27; clone_size: .; j_call: TRBJ1-1; cdr3_aa: CASALDTGGQTEAFF; cdr3_nt: TGTGCCAGCGCGCTCGATACAGGGGGACAAACTGAAGCTTTCTTT
d_call: TRBD1; v_call: TRBV10-3; clone_size: .; j_call: TRBJ1-6; cdr3_aa: CAISQGDSPLHF; cdr3_nt: TGTGCCATCAGTCAGGGGGATTCACCCCTCCACTTT
d_call: TRBD2; v_call: TRBV6-5; clone_size: .; j_call: TRBJ2-5; cdr3_aa: CASSYGEGGETQYF; cdr3_nt: TGTGCCAGCAGTTACGGGGAGGGAGGGGAGACCCAGTACTTC
d_call: .; v_call: TRBV5-1; clone_size: .; j_call: TRBJ1-1; cdr3_aa: CASSFQENTEAFF; cdr3_nt: TGCGCCAGCAGCTTTCAGGAGAACACTGAAGCTTTCTTT
d_call: .; v_call: TRBV30; clone_size: .; j_call: TRBJ1-4; cdr3_aa: CACGNRGGGDEKLFF; cdr3_nt: TGTGCCTGTGGGAACCGGGGTGGTGGAGATGAAAAACTGTTTTTT
d_call: TRBD2; v_call: TRBV7-2; clone_size: once; j_call: TRBJ2-7; cdr3_aa: CASSLSTGSGGYEQYF; cdr3_nt: TGTGCCAGCAGCTTATCGACAGGCTCGGGGGGGTACGAGCAGTACTTC
d_call: .; v_call: TRBV12-5; clone_size: .; j_call: TRBJ1-5; cdr3_aa: CASGFAWSNQPQHF; cdr3_nt: TGTGCTAGTGGTTTTGCGTGGAGCAATCAGCCCCAGCATTTT
d_call: TRBD2; v_call: TRBV5-1; clone_size: .; j_call: TRBJ2-5; cdr3_aa: CASSLVPSGGETQYF; cdr3_nt: TGCGCCAGCAGCTTGGTCCCTAGCGGGGGGGAGACCCAGTACTTC
d_call: .; v_call: TRBV7-2; clone_size: .; j_call: TRBJ1-5; cdr3_aa: CASSSPPGVFGNQPQHF; cdr3_nt: TGTGCCAGCAGCTCTCCCCCCGGGGTCTTCGGCAATCAGCCCCAGCATTTT
d_call: .; v_call: TRBV13; clone_size: .; j_call: TRBJ1-1; cdr3_aa: CASSLGGGNTEAFF; cdr3_nt: TGTGCCAGCAGCTTAGGAGGCGGGAACACTGAAGCTTTCTTT
d_call: TRBD1; v_call: TRBV30; clone_size: .; j_call: TRBJ1-2; cdr3_aa: CAWSSDSAQGAYYGYTF; cdr3_nt: TGTGCCTGGAGTTCCGACTCGGCACAGGGGGCCTACTATGGCTACACCTTC
d_call: TRBD1; v_call: TRBV6-5; clone_size: .; j_call: TRBJ1-6; cdr3_aa: CASSYSTTGRNSPLHF; cdr3_nt: TGTGCCAGCAGTTACTCGACGACAGGGAGGAATTCACCCCTCCACTTT
d_call: .; v_call: TRBV23-1; clone_size: .; j_call: TRBJ2-7; cdr3_aa: CASSPNEQYF; cdr3_nt: TGCGCCAGCAGTCCCAATGAGCAGTACTTC
d_call: TRBD1; v_call: TRBV28; clone_size: .; j_call: TRBJ1-6; cdr3_aa: CASIIQGAHSPLHF; cdr3_nt: TGTGCCAGCATTATTCAGGGGGCTCATTCACCCCTCCACTTT
d_call: .; v_call: TRBV21-1; clone_size: .; j_call: TRBJ1-5; cdr3_aa: CASRTRDRGGYSNQPQHF; cdr3_nt: TGTGCCAGTCGGACCCGGGACAGGGGAGGATATAGCAATCAGCCCCAGCATTTT
d_call: .; v_call: TRBV7-9; clone_size: .; j_call: TRBJ2-7; cdr3_aa: CASSSPRAGGNEQYF; cdr3_nt: TGTGCCAGCAGCTCCCCCCGGGCAGGGGGGAACGAGCAGTACTTC
d_call: TRBD1; v_call: TRBV5-1; clone_size: few; j_call: TRBJ1-2; cdr3_aa: CASSLAPGGGYTF; cdr3_nt: TGCGCCAGCAGCTTGGCCCCAGGGGGTGGCTACACCTTC
d_call: .; v_call: TRBV5-6; clone_size: .; j_call: TRBJ1-5; cdr3_aa: CASSLGTVPTRPQHF; cdr3_nt: TGTGCCAGCAGCTTGGGGACAGTCCCTACGAGGCCCCAGCATTTT
d_call: .; v_call: TRBV10-1; clone_size: .; j_call: TRBJ2-7; cdr3_aa: CASSELTDSYEQYF; cdr3_nt: TGCGCCAGCAGTGAGTTGACAGACTCCTACGAGCAGTACTTC
d_call: TRBD2; v_call: TRBV11-2; clone_size: .; j_call: TRBJ2-1; cdr3_aa: CASSLVRRGALYNEQFF; cdr3_nt: TGTGCCAGCAGCTTAGTTAGGCGGGGGGCCCTCTACAATGAGCAGTTCTTC
d_call: .; v_call: TRBV6-5; clone_size: .; j_call: TRBJ2-7; cdr3_aa: CASSYSGGLGYEQYF; cdr3_nt: TGTGCCAGCAGTTACTCGGGGGGGCTGGGTTACGAGCAGTACTTC
d_call: .; v_call: TRBV5-6; clone_size: .; j_call: TRBJ2-1; cdr3_aa: CASSFGTPNYNEQFF; cdr3_nt: TGTGCCAGCAGCTTCGGGACTCCTAACTACAATGAGCAGTTCTTC
d_call: .; v_call: TRBV5-1; clone_size: .; j_call: TRBJ2-3; cdr3_aa: CASSFLARTADTQYF; cdr3_nt: TGCGCCAGCAGCTTCCTAGCGAGAACCGCAGATACGCAGTATTTT
d_call: TRBD1; v_call: TRBV9; clone_size: .; j_call: TRBJ1-6; cdr3_aa: CASSEGQGVRSPLHF; cdr3_nt: TGTGCCAGCAGCGAGGGACAGGGGGTTCGTTCACCCCTCCACTTT
d_call: TRBD1; v_call: TRBV11-2; clone_size: .; j_call: TRBJ1-6; cdr3_aa: CASSLRTGGNSPLHF; cdr3_nt: TGTGCCAGCAGCCTGCGGACAGGGGGTAATTCACCCCTCCACTTT
d_call: TRBD1; v_call: TRBV3-1/TRBV3-2; clone_size: .; j_call: TRBJ2-3; cdr3_aa: CASSQDSGQPSTDTQYF; cdr3_nt: TGTGCCAGCAGCCAAGATTCGGGACAGCCTAGCACAGATACGCAGTATTTT
d_call: TRBD2; v_call: TRBV28; clone_size: once; j_call: TRBJ2-3; cdr3_aa: CASSFGTSGTDTQYF; cdr3_nt: TGTGCCAGCAGTTTTGGGACTAGCGGCACAGATACGCAGTATTTT
d_call: .; v_call: TRBV5-8; clone_size: once; j_call: TRBJ2-5; cdr3_aa: CASSQMTGGETQYF; cdr3_nt: TGTGCCAGCAGCCAAATGACAGGAGGCGAGACCCAGTACTTC
d_call: TRBD1; v_call: TRBV30; clone_size: .; j_call: TRBJ2-3; cdr3_aa: CAWGTGGFTDTQYF; cdr3_nt: TGTGCCTGGGGGACAGGGGGCTTCACAGATACGCAGTATTTT
d_call: .; v_call: TRBV4-2; clone_size: few; j_call: TRBJ1-2; cdr3_aa: CASSQELPPRPPGYTF; cdr3_nt: TGTGCCAGCAGCCAAGAACTCCCCCCCAGGCCCCCCGGCTACACCTTC
d_call: TRBD1; v_call: TRBV7-3; clone_size: .; j_call: TRBJ2-7; cdr3_aa: CASSLGGQVGYEQYF; cdr3_nt: TGTGCCAGCAGCTTAGGGGGACAGGTCGGTTACGAGCAGTACTTC
d_call: TRBD2; v_call: TRBV5-8; clone_size: .; j_call: TRBJ2-1; cdr3_aa: CASSLENPGTSGRLNNEQFF; cdr3_nt: TGTGCCAGCAGCTTGGAGAATCCCGGGACTAGCGGGAGACTAAACAATGAGCAGTTCTTC
d_call: TRBD1; v_call: TRBV28; clone_size: .; j_call: TRBJ1-4; cdr3_aa: CASSLYQGEYEKLFF; cdr3_nt: TGTGCCAGCAGTTTATATCAGGGGGAGTATGAAAAACTGTTTTTT
d_call: TRBD1; v_call: TRBV18; clone_size: once; j_call: TRBJ1-2; cdr3_aa: CASSPGQGNGYTF; cdr3_nt: TGTGCCAGCTCACCAGGACAGGGTAATGGCTACACCTTC
d_call: TRBD1; v_call: TRBV7-9; clone_size: once; j_call: TRBJ1-2; cdr3_aa: CASSFSQGAQGYTF; cdr3_nt: TGTGCCAGCAGCTTTTCGCAGGGGGCACAGGGCTACACCTTC
d_call: .; v_call: TRBV6-6; clone_size: .; j_call: TRBJ1-4; cdr3_aa: CASSLGAGTNEKLFF; cdr3_nt: TGTGCCAGCAGTCTGGGGGCAGGGACGAATGAAAAACTGTTTTTT
d_call: TRBD2; v_call: TRBV4-2; clone_size: .; j_call: TRBJ2-1; cdr3_aa: CASSQAGGLKNEQFF; cdr3_nt: TGTGCCAGCAGCCAAGCGGGGGGGCTGAAGAATGAGCAGTTCTTC
d_call: .; v_call: TRBV11-3; clone_size: .; j_call: TRBJ2-2; cdr3_aa: CASSPRDGANTGELFF; cdr3_nt: TGTGCCAGCAGCCCGCGGGACGGCGCGAACACCGGGGAGCTGTTTTTT
d_call: .; v_call: TRBV6-5; clone_size: .; j_call: TRBJ2-5; cdr3_aa: CASSYAGTLETQYF; cdr3_nt: TGTGCCAGCAGTTACGCAGGGACTTTAGAGACCCAGTACTTC